This T cell receptor beta chain was captured by sequencing in a study of cytomegalovirus exposure and HLA in healthy donors (dated by TCRdb to the late 2010s). With respect to the entire study: According to an earlier analysis of 587 of the donors, roughly 180 million T cells yielded over 100 million unique TCR beta sequences and approximately 300 Gb of sequence data. Genome-wide SNP genotypes for about 65% of the roughly 700 donors were used in a later genetic analysis, which treated that subset as a discovery cohort. To predict cytomegalovirus infection status, the study combined high-throughput TCR immunosequencing, statistical association of individual TCRs with disease status, and machine learning. To decide whether each TCR beta V gene segment behaved as functional or pseudogenic, an earlier analysis of 587 of the donors relied on high-throughput TCR beta sequencing. Among under 450 genotyped donors of the cohort, an average of around 240,000 unique TCR beta nucleotide sequences were sequenced per donor, around 18% of them non-productive. Donor age, sex, ethnicity and CMV serostatus were compiled together with the repertoire data. Because of strong linkage in the cohort, roughly five DR-DQ haplotypes were treated as single units for association and clustering. Both class I and class II loci were covered by HLA typing, at four-digit resolution. Along with the approximately 600-subject first cohort, a separate validation cohort of over a hundred different subjects was used. The number of donors typed differed by locus, with about 629-640 for A, B, C, DRB1 and DQB1, roughly 520 for DQA1, approximately 580 for DPA1, and around 450 for DPB1. Every repertoire in the discovery cohort had been generated on one and the same sequencing platform. Rather than using new phenotypic data, the later analysis identified candidate immune exposures from TCR beta sequences and from how often those sequences occurred across donors. The genetic ancestry cluster associated with self-reported Caucasian donors included 81% of the roughly 360 genotyped donors. The study aimed to test whether cataloging public T cell receptors could reveal signatures of past pathogen exposure. Approximately 310 gigabases of sequencing data and roughly 90 million unique TCR sequences were included in an early release covering roughly 600 HLA-typed donors. A later analysis re-examined previously published TCR beta repertoires from just over 650 donors and added high-resolution HLA genotyping to investigate patterns of TCR occurrence. The T cell repertoires of 666 subjects were profiled by immunosequencing and related to cytomegalovirus serostatus. Study-wide conclusions, independent of this receptor: A later genetic analysis associated a missense DCLRE1C variant with V-gene and J-gene trimming of TCR beta chains, and an independent cohort replicated the association. A later analysis reported that several top co-occurrence clusters appeared linked to parvovirus B19, influenza, CMV and Epstein-Barr virus. A few of the identified cytomegalovirus-associated TCR beta chains were confirmed in vitro to be specific for cytomegalovirus antigens. The earlier analysis of some 540 of the donors excluded approximately 15 rarely observed V segments, including chromosome 9 orphons, because counts were too low. A further reported finding was that TCR beta sequences accurately predicted the HLA-A and HLA-B alleles for most subjects in the first cohort. Because some donors lacked HLA typing at each locus, the association tests relied only on the typed subset. For the cohort, immune exposure information was limited to CMV serostatus. In a later analysis, the rate of TCR association differed among HLA loci, with DRB1 alleles having the most associated TCRs and HLA-C alleles having the fewest. In both the original and validation cohorts, the classifier was reported to diagnose cytomegalovirus status with high specificity and sensitivity. A cluster of highly shared sequence variants was judged likely to be a technical artifact of the sequencing pipeline. Most TCR sequences were observed very rarely across donors, whereas some public TCRs were present in many individuals. An earlier analysis of roughly 570 of the donors showed that most TCR beta V segments appeared in productive rearrangements either about 87% or about 30% of the time, which broadly matched IMGT annotations. Correlated functional status among segregating V segments might reflect linkage disequilibrium, but an unknown experimental factor could not be ruled out. The cohort was sequenced for TCR beta chains only, and without alpha or paired-chain data the features that could be detected were limited. A later genetic analysis reported fewer N-insertions in productive TCRs among donors in an Asian-associated ancestry cluster than the roughly 720-donor mean. Some IMGT-functional V segments, including TRBV6-2 and TRBV6-3, could not be distinguished by the 87-base-pair reads and were therefore excluded. Most CMV-associated TCR beta chains appeared to be HLA-restricted in a later analysis, and the HLA associations seemed to be driven largely by CMV exposure. Assigning TCR associations to individual alleles was difficult when HLA alleles, especially DR and DQ, strongly co-occurred. A later analysis associated about 17,000 TCR beta sequences with specific HLA alleles at a false discovery rate of 0.05. In the study, around 150 TCR beta chains were listed as associated with cytomegalovirus. In a later analysis, HLA-associated TCR beta chains showed more clonal expansion and lower generation probabilities than non-associated chains that were equally common. According to the authors, the approach could potentially be generalized to other disease states and immunological phenotypes. Sequencing depth was assumed to be roughly uniform across donors in the presence/absence analyses, though that assumption may not hold.

CDR1 and CDR2, looked up from the germline V gene, are SGHRS and YFSETQ. Trimming removed 4 bases from V and 3 bases from J, leaving 20 bases between the germline ends. The CDR3 contains 16 residues, cysteine and phenylalanine counted. This entry keeps only the CDR3 DNA: 48 bases, framed from base 1. The library was obtained by the immunoSEQ multiplex PCR assay. For the multiplex PCR, a mixture combining 60 forward primers for TCR Vbeta segments and 13 reverse primers for TCR Jbeta segments was used. A multiplex PCR assay on genomic DNA amplified the CDR3 region of rearranged TCR beta genes. The amplified TCR beta libraries were sequenced on the Illumina HiSeq System as 87-base-pair reads. As for the original processing: In a later analysis, 77 million or so unique TCR beta chains were counted across the 500 to 850 repertoires, and roughly 9.9 million of these chains were shared by at least two donors. To remove PCR and sequencing errors, raw reads were error-corrected and collapsed into unique sequences using a nearest-neighbor algorithm that merged closely related sequences. To assign V, D and J gene segments, CDR3 sequences were aligned to IMGT reference sequences. For a sequence to be retained, a match of at least six nucleotides was required to both a V gene segment and a J gene segment. A rearrangement counted as productive if the CDR3 had no stop codons and remained in frame with V and J, and every other rearrangement counted as non-productive. CDR3 was defined by IMGT convention, running from the second conserved V-encoded cysteine to the conserved J-encoded phenylalanine. The earlier analysis of roughly 590 of the donors excluded any sequence lacking an unambiguous match to a single V gene segment. An earlier analysis of a few hundred of the donors classified V segments as functional when productive rearrangements were above 56.7% and as segregating when the standard deviation between donors was above 5%. A statistical classification framework was built to diagnose cytomegalovirus status from the catalog of TCR beta chain sequences. A later analysis assigned V and J genes by comparing TCR nucleotide sequences with IMGT/GENE-DB human TR gene sequences. The TCRdist pipeline was used in a later analysis to assign CDR3 sequences and most-parsimonious VDJ recombination scenarios. In a later analysis, every TCR beta chain was defined by the combination of its CDR3 amino acid sequence and its V-gene family, and reads without a unique V-gene family were dropped. In a later analysis, around 650 highly shared, low-generation-probability nucleotide sequences were removed to address suspected cross-contamination and a sequencing artifact. A later analysis calculated a clonal expansion index for each public chain from normalized within-repertoire ranks of inferred template counts. In a later analysis, generation probabilities were computed with a VDJ recombination model fitted to out-of-frame rearrangements, and the resulting probabilities were checked against IGoR. In a later analysis, TCR-TCR, TCR-HLA and TCR-CMV co-occurrence was scored with hypergeometric tests, and a repertoire-size bias correction was applied to TCR pairs. To estimate false discovery rates, a later analysis permuted the HLA or CMV assignments 20 times. A later analysis grouped co-occurring TCRs with DBSCAN, adding TCRdist sequence similarity when clustering within HLA-allele-positive subsets. Repertoires with fewer than 30,000 or more than 120,000 public chains, plus five repertoires with anomalous nucleotide sharing, were excluded from co-occurrence clustering. TCRdb retrieved this table from immuneACCESS and kept in-frame rearrangements only. Not all clones are present; in checked studies, unresolved V genes account for under half, and no reason is known for the remainder. That table supplies the V and J calls and clone size; D and trimming were determined from the DNA. A total of about 70,000 clones appear in this sample, about 70% of them only once. The top ten constitute roughly 11% of the sample.

The cohort was made up of 500 to 850 healthy bone marrow donors. Cohort members were all nominally healthy when sampled, although unrecorded immune exposures were likely present. The donor was CMV seronegative and belonged to the group of over 350 seronegative cohort members. A peripheral blood sample was provided by each donor, and peripheral blood mononuclear cells were used for TCR beta sequencing. The Qiagen DNeasy Blood Extraction Kit was used to extract genomic DNA from the blood cell samples. This clone has only a few counts. Its binding antigen is unknown. No base qualities exist here, and no much larger clone lies one base off it.

Material: PBMCs. The V and J segments used are TRBV5-1 and TRBJ2-7; the D gene is perhaps TRBD1, from 7 matching bases. The clonotype comes from a woman in her twenties or thirties in good health and CMV-seronegative. The nucleotides read TGCGCCAGCAGCGGGGGGACAGCCCGGAACTACTACGAGCAGTACTTC. The encoded protein is CASSGGTARNYYEQYF.